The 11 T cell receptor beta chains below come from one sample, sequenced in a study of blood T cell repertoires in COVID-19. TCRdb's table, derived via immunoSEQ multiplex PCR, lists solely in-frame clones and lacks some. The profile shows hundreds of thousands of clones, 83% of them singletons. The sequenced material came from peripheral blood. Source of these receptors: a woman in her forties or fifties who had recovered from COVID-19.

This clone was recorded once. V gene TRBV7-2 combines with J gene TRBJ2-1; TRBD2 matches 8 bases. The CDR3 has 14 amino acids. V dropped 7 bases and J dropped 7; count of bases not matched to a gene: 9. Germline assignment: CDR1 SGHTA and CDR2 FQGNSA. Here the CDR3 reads CASIRYSGKNEQFF. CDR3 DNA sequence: TGTGCCAGCATTCGATATAGCGGGAAAAATGAGCAGTTCTTC.

The CDR3 DNA sequence: TGTGCCAGCAGCCAAGCGGGAGGGTCAGATACGCAGTATTTT. It yields the protein CASSQAGGSDTQYF. This chain connects TRBV3-1 (or the pseudogene TRBV3-2) to TRBJ2-3; 8 bases fit TRBD2. V shed 1 base and J 4 bases; nucleotides not matched to a gene: 1. Germline V gene sequence: CDR1 LGHDT, CDR2 YNNKEL (reference sequence). The CDR3 is 14 residues long.

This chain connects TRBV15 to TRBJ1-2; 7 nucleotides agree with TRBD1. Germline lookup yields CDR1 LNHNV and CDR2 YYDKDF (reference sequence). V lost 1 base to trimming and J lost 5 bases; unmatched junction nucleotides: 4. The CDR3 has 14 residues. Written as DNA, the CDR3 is TGTGCCACCAGCAGAGCGGCAGGGGGATATGGCTACACCTTC. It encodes CATSRAAGGYGYTF.

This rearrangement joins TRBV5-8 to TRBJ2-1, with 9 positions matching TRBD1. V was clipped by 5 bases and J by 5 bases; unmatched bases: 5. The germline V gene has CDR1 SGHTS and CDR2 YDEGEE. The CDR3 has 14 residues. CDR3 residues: CASSSGTGNNEQFF. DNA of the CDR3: TGTGCCAGCAGTTCCGGGACAGGGAACAATGAGCAGTTCTTC.

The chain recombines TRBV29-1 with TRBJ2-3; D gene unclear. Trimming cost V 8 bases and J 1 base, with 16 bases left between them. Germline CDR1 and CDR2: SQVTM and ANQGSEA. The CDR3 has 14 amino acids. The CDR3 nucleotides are TGCAGCACGCCCGACGGGTCGGGCACAGATACGCAGTATTTT. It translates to CSTPDGSGTDTQYF.

This CDR3 reads CASSTGGVTGELFF. CDR3 nucleotide sequence: TGTGCCAGCTCGACAGGGGGAGTCACCGGGGAGCTGTTTTTT. The J gene is TRBJ2-2, the V gene TRBV28; 9 nucleotides match TRBD1. Germline CDR1 MDHEN, CDR2 SYDVKM. The V segment lost 8 bases and the J segment 4 bases; nucleotides outside the gene matches: 5. The CDR3 sequence is 14 residues long.

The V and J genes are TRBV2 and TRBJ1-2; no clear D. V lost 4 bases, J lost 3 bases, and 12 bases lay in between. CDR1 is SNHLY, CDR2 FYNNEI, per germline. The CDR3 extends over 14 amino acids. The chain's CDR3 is CASSVRSDDYGYTF. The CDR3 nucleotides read TGTGCCAGCAGTGTACGTAGTGATGACTATGGCTACACCTTC.

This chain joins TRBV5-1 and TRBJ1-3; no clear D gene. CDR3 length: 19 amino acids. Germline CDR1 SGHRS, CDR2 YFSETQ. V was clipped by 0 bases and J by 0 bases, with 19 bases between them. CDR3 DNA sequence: TGCGCCAGCAGCTTGGGAACCCGACTCGCATCCACCTCTGGAAACACCATATATTTT. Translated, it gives CASSLGTRLASTSGNTIYF.

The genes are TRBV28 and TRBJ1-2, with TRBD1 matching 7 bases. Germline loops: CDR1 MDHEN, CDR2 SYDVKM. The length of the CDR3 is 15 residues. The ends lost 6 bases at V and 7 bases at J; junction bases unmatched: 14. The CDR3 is CASRPPTGTVGGYTF. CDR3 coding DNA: TGTGCCAGCAGGCCTCCGACAGGGACGGTGGGTGGCTACACCTTC.

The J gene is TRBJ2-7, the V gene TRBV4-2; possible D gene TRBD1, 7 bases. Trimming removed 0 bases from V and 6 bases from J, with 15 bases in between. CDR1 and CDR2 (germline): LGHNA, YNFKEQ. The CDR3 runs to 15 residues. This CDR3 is CASSQDSGQDSEQYF. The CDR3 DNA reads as TGTGCCAGCAGCCAAGATAGCGGACAGGACTCCGAGCAGTACTTC.

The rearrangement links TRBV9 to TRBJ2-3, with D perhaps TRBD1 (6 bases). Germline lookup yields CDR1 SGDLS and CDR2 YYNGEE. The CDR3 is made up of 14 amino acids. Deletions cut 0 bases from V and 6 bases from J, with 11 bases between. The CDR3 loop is CASSVVTGSDTQYF. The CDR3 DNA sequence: TGTGCCAGCAGCGTAGTAACAGGGTCCGATACGCAGTATTTT.